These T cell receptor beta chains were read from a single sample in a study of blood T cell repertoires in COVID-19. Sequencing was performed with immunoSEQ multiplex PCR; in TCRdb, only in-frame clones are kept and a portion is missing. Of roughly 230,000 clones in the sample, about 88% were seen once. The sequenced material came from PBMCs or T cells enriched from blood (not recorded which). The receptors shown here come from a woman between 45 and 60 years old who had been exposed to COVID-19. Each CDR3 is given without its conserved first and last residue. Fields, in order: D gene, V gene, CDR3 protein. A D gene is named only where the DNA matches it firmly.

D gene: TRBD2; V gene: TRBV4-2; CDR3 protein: ASSQDTSGGYEQY
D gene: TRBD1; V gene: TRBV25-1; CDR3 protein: ASSPQGASTGELF
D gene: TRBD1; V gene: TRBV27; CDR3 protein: ASSKERGRVNYGYT
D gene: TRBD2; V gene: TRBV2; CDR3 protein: ASSLSGGAGNIQY
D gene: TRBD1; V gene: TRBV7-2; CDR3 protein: ASSPGQGPSNQPQH
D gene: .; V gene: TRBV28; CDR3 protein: ASSFRGNTIY
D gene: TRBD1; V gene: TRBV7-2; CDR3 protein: ASNRGGRVDQPQH
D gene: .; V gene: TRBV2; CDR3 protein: ASSEAGQGDQPQH
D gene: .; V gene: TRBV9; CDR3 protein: ASSVDITHTDTQY
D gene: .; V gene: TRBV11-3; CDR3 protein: ASAPGAGNTEAF
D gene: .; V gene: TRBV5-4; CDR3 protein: ASSLGGGASSYGYT
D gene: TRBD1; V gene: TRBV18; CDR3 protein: ASSPSSGTGNQPQH
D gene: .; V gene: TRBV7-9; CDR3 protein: ASSSRRASGTEAF
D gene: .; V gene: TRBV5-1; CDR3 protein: ASSLGEQGFGGNTIY
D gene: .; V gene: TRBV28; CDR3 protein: ASSSPGELTYEQY
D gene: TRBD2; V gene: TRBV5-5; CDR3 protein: ASSTAPLAGVSEQY
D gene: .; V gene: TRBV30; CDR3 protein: AWSGLLLSNTGELF
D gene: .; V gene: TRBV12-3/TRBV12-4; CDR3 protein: ASSFLTEAF
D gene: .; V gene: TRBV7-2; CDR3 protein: ASSLEAQGTGELF
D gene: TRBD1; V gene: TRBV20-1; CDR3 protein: SASPGQGINEQF
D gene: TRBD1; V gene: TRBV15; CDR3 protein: ATSRAYPGQGDTIY
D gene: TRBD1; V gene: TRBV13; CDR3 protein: ASRKDRGGNTEAF
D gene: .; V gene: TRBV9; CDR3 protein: ASSVDMTSLRNTIY
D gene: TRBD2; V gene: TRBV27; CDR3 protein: ASSLIVASGGASTDTQY